This entry concerns a single T cell receptor (beta chain). Its matching antigen is unknown. This sample is part of a study of T cell clonotyping in hematopoietic cell transplantation. Study-wide results and limits: CD4 and CD8 repertoire contributions could not be separated without sorting.

Here immunoSEQ multiplex PCR was the method, and the copy in TCRdb shows in-frame clones only, minus some. The sample has about 19,000 clones, 70% to 80% seen once. Described time point: recipient sample about 28 days before transplant, after cytoreduction. Recipients were bled about 28 days pretransplant and at posttransplant days 30, 100, 180. The CDR3 has 18 residues. Germline V gene lookup returns CDR1 SQVTM and CDR2 ANQGSEA. Trimming at V came to 5 bases and at J to 1 base, leaving 13 bases not matched to a gene. The clonotype comes from a man aged 55-75 years with acute myeloid leukemia. Some clones in this sample may be carry-over from other donors' samples. V and J are TRBV29-1 and TRBJ1-6; 8 nucleotides match TRBD1. The sample consisted of peripheral blood mononuclear cells, taken before stem cell transplant. DNA for the CDR3: TGCAGCGTTCCCCCCCGGGACAGGCCGGGTTCCTATAATTCACCCCTCCACTTT. This codes for CSVPPRDRPGSYNSPLHF.